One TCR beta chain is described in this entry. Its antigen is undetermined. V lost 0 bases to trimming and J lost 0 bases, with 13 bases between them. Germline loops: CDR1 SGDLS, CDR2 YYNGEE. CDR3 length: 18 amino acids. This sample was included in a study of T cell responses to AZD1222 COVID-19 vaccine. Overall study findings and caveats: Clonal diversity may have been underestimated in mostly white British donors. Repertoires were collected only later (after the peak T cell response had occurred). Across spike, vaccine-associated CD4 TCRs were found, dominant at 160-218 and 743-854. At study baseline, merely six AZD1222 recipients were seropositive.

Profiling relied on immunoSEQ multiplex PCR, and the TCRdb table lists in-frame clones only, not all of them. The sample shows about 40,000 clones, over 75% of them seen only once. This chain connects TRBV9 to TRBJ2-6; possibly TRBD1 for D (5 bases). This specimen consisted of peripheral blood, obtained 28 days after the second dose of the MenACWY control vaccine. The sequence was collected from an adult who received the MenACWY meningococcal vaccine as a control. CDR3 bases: TGTGCCAGCAGCGTAGCTCAGGGCCCGAGCTCTGGGGCCAACGTCCTGACTTTC. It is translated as CASSVAQGPSSGANVLTF.